The source of this T cell receptor (beta chain) is a study of blood T cell repertoires in COVID-19. Study-wide context: Acute and convalescent COVID-19 samples came from the United States, Italy and Spain. PBMCs, B-cell-depleted T cells, or T cells provided the cDNA or gDNA that made up the material.

Per the authors' pipeline: Nucleated cell counts were estimated from reference gene primer amplification. Assay used: immunoSEQ multiplex PCR; TCRdb lists only in-frame clones, some missing. V, J and clone size are those of that table, while D and trimming were read from the DNA. Of fewer than 95,000 clones in the sample, roughly 70% were seen once. CDR3 length: 14 amino acids. The V gene's germline CDR1 is KGHSH and CDR2 LQKENI. After removal of 5 bases from V and 5 bases from J, the junction contained 3 bases not matched to a gene. While infection was still active, Seattle patients were enrolled and then followed longitudinally.

The sample consisted of peripheral blood. This chain joins TRBV18 and TRBJ1-6; TRBD1 matches 7 bases. The receptor was derived from a man between 65 and 80 years old with COVID-19, enrolled during active disease. The CDR3 region has the DNA TGTGCCAGCTCAGCCGGGACAGATAATTCACCCCTCCACTTT. Residues: CASSAGTDNSPLHF.